This T cell receptor (beta chain) was profiled in a study of T cell repertoires in cytomegalovirus infection. Study-level information: Signatures in public TCR beta sequences pointed to both CMV infection and matching HLA type.

On this clonotype: Its specificity is unknown.

TCRdb re-called the reads with MiXCR, one entry per CDR3 protein. Counted here are nearly 650,000 distinct CDR3 sequences, roughly a quarter occurring once; the ten biggest clones make up around 7.6%. Study-wide points: The study identified carriers of CMV plus the relevant HLA from cumulative public TCR beta family frequency. HLA-C-restricted, CMV-specific TCR beta clonotypes were dominant ex vivo.

Germline loops: CDR1 SGHVS, CDR2 FNYEAQ. V was pared by 6 bases and J by 10 bases, with 13 bases between. This CDR3 contains 12 residues. Sequenced sample: CD8+ T cells from PBMCs. The chain is built from TRBV7-6 and TRBJ2-1, with no clear D. The clonotype comes from a human donor in good health (CMV status not recorded). Some clones in this sample may be carry-over from other donors' samples. The CDR3 loop is CASSSTVREQFF. The CDR3 DNA is TGTGCCAGCAGTAGCACTGTCCGAGAGCAGTTCTTC.